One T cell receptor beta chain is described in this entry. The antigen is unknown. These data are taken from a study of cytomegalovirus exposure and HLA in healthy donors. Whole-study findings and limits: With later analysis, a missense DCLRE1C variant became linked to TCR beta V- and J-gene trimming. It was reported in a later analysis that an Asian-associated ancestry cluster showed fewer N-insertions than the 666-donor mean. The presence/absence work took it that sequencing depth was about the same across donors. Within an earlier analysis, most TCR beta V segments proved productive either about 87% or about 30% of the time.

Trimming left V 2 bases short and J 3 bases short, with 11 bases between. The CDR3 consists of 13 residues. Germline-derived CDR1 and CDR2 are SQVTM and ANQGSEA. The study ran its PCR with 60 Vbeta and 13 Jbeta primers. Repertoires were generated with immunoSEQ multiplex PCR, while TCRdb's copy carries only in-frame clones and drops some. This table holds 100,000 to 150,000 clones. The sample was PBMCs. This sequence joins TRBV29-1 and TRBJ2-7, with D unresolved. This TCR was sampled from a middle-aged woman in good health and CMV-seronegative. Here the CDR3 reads CSVEPYPGYEQYF. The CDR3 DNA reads TGCAGCGTTGAACCGTACCCAGGCTACGAGCAGTACTTC.